This is a list of T cell receptor beta chains from one sample in a study of cytomegalovirus exposure and HLA in healthy donors. TCRdb keeps only in-frame clones here, not all; method: immunoSEQ multiplex PCR. The sample yields around 97,000 clones, 66% seen once. Sequencing was performed on PBMCs. Receptors were obtained from a woman aged 50 to 65 in good health and CMV-seronegative. Each CDR3 is given with its conserved first and last residue.

v_gene | CDR3aa
TRBV19 | CASSTRGGSGNTIYF
TRBV7-2 | CASSLRRRQETQYF
TRBV2 | CASRQSSGNTIYF
TRBV10-3 | CAIGMAGTDTQYF
TRBV29-1 | CSVERRQTIETQYF
TRBV7-3 | CASSFGQGIWETQYF
TRBV7-3 | CASRPHRGLNIQYF
TRBV10-2 | CASGGANSNQPQHF
TRBV6-5 | CASKQGAQSYEQYF
TRBV15 | CATSRQDYGYTF
TRBV18 | CASSPPEGITEAFF
TRBV4-3 | CASSQEWEETGYGYTF
TRBV5-1 | CASSPSYRDTQYF
TRBV19 | CASRQGADTEAFF
TRBV2 | CASSVTGWVIEQYF
TRBV5-1 | CASSLGTGETQYF
TRBV7-9 | CASRRTGETEAFF
TRBV6-1 | CASSQGDSPNQPQHF
TRBV5-6 | CASSLVETSYEQYF
TRBV16 | CASSHGQRAANYGYTF
TRBV5-4 | CASSPSGERRETQYF
TRBV7-2 | CASSSGTLNTEAFF
TRBV7-6 | CASSEAGTGGGYTF
TRBV30 | CAWSGMLTDEAFF
TRBV18 | CASSPAGPYNEQFF
TRBV19 | CASRMSGVPSMSYTF
TRBV4-1 | CASSPTGYQTGELFF
TRBV5-6 | CASSFAGSSGANVLTF
TRBV6-5 | CASSYQGGKLFF
TRBV10-3 | CAISEAGQADTEAFF
TRBV11-1 | CASSLTTGLGAEAFF
TRBV5-5 | CASSPLGGSEVVPYF
TRBV4-1 | CASSRDRGHGELFF
TRBV19 | CASNAVENNYGYTF
TRBV6-4 | CASSDLTSGRTEQFF
TRBV7-2 | CASGVKGSGELFF
TRBV6-6 | CASSPRGHRTNYGYTF
TRBV28 | CASSLYASGSSYEQYF
TRBV20-1 | CSAFFRGQYF
TRBV6-8 | CASSYSNVRGVAQGNQPQHF
TRBV7-3 | CASSVGQQETQYF
TRBV4-3 | CASSQIHTQGAFF